This T cell receptor beta chain was sequenced for a study of T cell clonality in common variable immunodeficiency. The V gene lost 4 bases and the J gene lost 7 bases, with 19 bases spanning the gap. The CDR3 has 15 amino acids. Germline lookup yields CDR1 SNHLY and CDR2 FYNNEI. Findings and limits, study-wide: CVID subjects shared fewer TCRbeta clones than healthy controls did. Reportedly, TCR beta sequences from common variable immunodeficiency showed fewer deletions and N-nucleotide insertions.

Sequencing was performed with immunoSEQ multiplex PCR; in TCRdb, only in-frame clones are kept and a portion is missing. The sample contains approximately 17,000 clones, none of them singletons. On this clone: Its antigen is still unknown. The read ends 3 residues before the CDR3 terminus; that terminus is restored from the germline J gene.

The clonotype comes from a human donor with common variable immunodeficiency. Sequences were obtained from peripheral blood mononuclear cells. The chain joins TRBV2 to TRBJ2-5, with no clear D. The part of the CDR3 DNA that was read is TGTGCCAGCAGTGGCGAAGAGACACTTCTCGGGACC. Its protein product is CASSGEETLLGT. The whole CDR3 region reads CASSGEETLLGTQYF.